The subject of this entry is one T cell receptor beta chain. Residents of about 25 US areas, aged about 18 to 95 years, made up the participants. Within 2 weeks before study entry, exposed participants met a COVID-19 case. This sample is part of a study of blood T cell repertoires in COVID-19. CDR3 length: 14 residues. CDR1 is KGHDR, CDR2 SFDVKD, per germline. The V end was cut by 5 bases, the J end by 9 bases, with 16 bases between. The repertoire was sequenced with immunoSEQ multiplex PCR; TCRdb's copy has only in-frame clones and lacks some. The table lists 350,000 to 450,000 clones, approximately 91% of them singletons.

Material for sequencing was PBMCs or T cells enriched from blood (not recorded which). This clonotype originated in a woman aged 18-29 years who had been exposed to COVID-19. The chain joins TRBV24-1 to TRBJ2-1; a weak D match, TRBD2 (6 bases). The DNA of the CDR3 is TGTGCCACCAGTGCCTGGACGGGGGACGGTGAGCAGTTCTTC. This sequence encodes CATSAWTGDGEQFF.